This TCR beta chain was captured in a study of T cell repertoires in cytomegalovirus infection. Trimming pared 4 bases from V and 4 bases from J, leaving 6 bases between. The CDR3 consists of 12 residues. CDR1 and CDR2 (germline): SEHNR, FQNEAQ (reference sequence). TCRdb ran MiXCR on the reads and lists one entry per CDR3 protein. The sample gives some 920,000 distinct CDR3 sequences, less than 35% of which show up once; around an eighth is in the top ten. This clonotype was seen more than once but under ten times. Its antigen is undetermined. The chain employs TRBV7-9 and TRBJ2-3; D gene ambiguous. The sequenced sample was cultured CD8+ T cells from PBMCs, obtained from culture after CMV antigen stimulation. The clonotype comes from a human donor in good health (CMV status not recorded). Some clones in this sample may be carry-over from other donors' samples. The CDR3 reads CASSWVADTQYF. CDR3 bases: TGTGCCAGCAGCTGGGTTGCAGATACGCAGTATTTT.